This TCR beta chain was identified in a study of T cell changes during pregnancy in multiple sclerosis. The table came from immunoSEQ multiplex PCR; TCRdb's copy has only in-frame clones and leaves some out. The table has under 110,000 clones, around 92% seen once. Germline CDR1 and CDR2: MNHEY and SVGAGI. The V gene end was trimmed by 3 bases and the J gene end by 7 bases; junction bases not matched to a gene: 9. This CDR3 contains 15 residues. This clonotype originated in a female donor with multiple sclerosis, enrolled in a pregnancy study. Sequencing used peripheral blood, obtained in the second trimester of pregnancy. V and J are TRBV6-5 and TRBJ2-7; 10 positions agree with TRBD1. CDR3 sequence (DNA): TGTGCCAGCAGTTATCCGAGACAGGGGGCTTGGGAGCAGTACTTC. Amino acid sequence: CASSYPRQGAWEQYF.